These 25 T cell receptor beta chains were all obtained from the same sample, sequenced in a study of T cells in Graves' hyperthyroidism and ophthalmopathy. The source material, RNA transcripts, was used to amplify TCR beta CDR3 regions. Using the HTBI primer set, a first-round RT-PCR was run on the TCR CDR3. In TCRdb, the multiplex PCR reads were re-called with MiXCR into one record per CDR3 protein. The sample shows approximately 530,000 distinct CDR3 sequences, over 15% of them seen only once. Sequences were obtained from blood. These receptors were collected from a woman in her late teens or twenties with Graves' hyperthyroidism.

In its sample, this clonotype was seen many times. The chain's CDR3 is CATSDSAGNQPQHF. DNA for the CDR3: TGTGCCACCAGTGATTCGGCGGGCAATCAGCCCCAGCATTTT. This sequence joins TRBV24-1 and TRBJ1-5, with unresolved D. Trimming took off 2 bases at V and 2 bases at J, with 6 bases between the two ends. CDR3 length: 14 amino acids. Germline CDR1 KGHDR, CDR2 SFDVKD.

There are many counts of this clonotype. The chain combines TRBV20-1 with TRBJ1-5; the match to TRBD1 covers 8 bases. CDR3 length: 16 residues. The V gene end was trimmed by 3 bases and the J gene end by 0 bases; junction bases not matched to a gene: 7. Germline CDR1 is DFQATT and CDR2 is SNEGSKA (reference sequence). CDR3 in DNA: TGCAGTGCTAGCTACCTGACAGGGGATAGCAATCAGCCCCAGCATTTT. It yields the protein CSASYLTGDSNQPQHF.

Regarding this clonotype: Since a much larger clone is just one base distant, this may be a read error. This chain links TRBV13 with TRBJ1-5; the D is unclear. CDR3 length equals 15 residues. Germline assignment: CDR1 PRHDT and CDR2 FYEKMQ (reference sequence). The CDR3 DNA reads TGTGCCAGCAGCCTGATGGCGATTAGCAATCAGCCCCCGCATTTT. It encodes CASSLMAISNQPPHF. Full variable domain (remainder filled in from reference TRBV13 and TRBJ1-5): AAGVIQSPRHLIKEKRETATLKCYPIPRHDTVYWYQQGPGQDPQFLISFYEKMQSDKGSIPDRFSAQQFSDYHSELNMSSLELGDSALYFCASSLMAISNQPPHFGDGTRLSIL.

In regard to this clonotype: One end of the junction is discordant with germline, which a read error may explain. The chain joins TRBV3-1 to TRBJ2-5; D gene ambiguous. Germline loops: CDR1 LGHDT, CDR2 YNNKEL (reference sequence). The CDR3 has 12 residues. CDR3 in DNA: TGTGCCAACAGCCAAGATCGAGAGACCCAGTACTTC. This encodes CANSQDRETQYF.

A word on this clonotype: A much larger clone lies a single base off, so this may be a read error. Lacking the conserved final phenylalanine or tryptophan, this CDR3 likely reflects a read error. The CDR3 here is CASSRMGRAYEQYL. The CDR3 DNA sequence: TGTGCCAGCAGCCGAATGGGACGTGCCTACGAGCAGTACCTC. The V call is TRBV5-4, the J call TRBJ2-7; D could derive from TRBD1 or TRBD2 (5 bases each). The CDR3 runs 14 residues. Germline assignment: CDR1 SGHNT and CDR2 YYREEE (reference sequence). Trimming stripped 4 bases from V and 2 bases from J, with 13 bases between.

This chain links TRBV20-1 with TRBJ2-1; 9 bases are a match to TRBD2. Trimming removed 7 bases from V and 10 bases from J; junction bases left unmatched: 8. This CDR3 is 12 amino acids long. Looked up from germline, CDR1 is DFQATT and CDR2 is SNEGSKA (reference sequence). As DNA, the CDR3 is TGCAGTGTTTGGCGGGGGGGCCAAGAGCAGTTCTTC. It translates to CSVWRGGQEQFF.

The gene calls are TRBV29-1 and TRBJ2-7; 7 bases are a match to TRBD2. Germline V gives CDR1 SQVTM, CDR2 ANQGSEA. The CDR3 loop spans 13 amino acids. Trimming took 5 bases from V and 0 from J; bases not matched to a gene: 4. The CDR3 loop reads CSVLGGSSYEQYF. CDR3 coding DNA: TGCAGCGTTCTGGGCGGGAGCTCCTACGAGCAGTACTTC.

CDR3 in DNA: TGTGCCAGCAGCCGGGCCGGCAGGGGGCGGATCTCGGCTTTCTTT. As protein: CASSRAGRGRISAFF. The chain employs TRBV28 and TRBJ1-1; the match to TRBD1 covers 8 bases. CDR1 and CDR2 from the germline V gene are MDHEN and SYDVKM. The V and J ends lost 6 bases and 11 bases, in that order; junction bases with no gene match: 17. CDR3 length: 15 residues.

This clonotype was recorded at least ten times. The CDR3 loop is CASSTGTGGGNQPQHF. In nucleotides, the CDR3 is TGTGCCAGTAGCACCGGGACAGGGGGTGGCAATCAGCCCCAGCATTTT. J is TRBJ1-5 and V is TRBV19, with 11 nucleotides matching TRBD1. Trimming cost V 6 bases and J 2 bases; bases outside gene matches: 6. The length of the CDR3 is 16 residues. Looked up from germline, CDR1 is LNHDA and CDR2 is SQIVND (reference sequence). Together with reference TRBV19 and TRBJ1-5, the CDR3 gives the full variable domain: DGGITQSPKYLFRKEGQNVTLSCEQNLNHDAMYWYRQDPGQGLRLIYYSQIVNDFQKGDIAEGYSVSREKKESFPLTVTSAQKNPTAFYLCASSTGTGGGNQPQHFGDGTRLSIL.

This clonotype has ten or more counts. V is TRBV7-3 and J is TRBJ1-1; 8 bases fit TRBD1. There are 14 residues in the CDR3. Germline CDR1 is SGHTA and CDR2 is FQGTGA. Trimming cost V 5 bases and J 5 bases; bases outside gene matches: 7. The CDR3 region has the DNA TGTGCCAGCAGCGACGGACAGGGAAGGACTGAAGCTTTCTTT. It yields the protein CASSDGQGRTEAFF.

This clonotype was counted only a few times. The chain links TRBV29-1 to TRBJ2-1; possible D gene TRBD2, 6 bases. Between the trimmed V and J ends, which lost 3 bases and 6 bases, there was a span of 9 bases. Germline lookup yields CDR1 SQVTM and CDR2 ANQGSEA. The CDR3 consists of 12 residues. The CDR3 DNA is TGCAGCGTTGAGCCGGGACTCAATGAGCAGTTCTTC. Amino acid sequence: CSVEPGLNEQFF.

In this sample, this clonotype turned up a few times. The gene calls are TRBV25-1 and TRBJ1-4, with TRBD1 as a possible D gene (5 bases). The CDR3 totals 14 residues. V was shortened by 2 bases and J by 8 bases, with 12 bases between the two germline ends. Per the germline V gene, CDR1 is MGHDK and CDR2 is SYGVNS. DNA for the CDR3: TGTGCCAGCAGTGAAAGTAAGGGGAAGGAAAAACTGTTTTTT. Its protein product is CASSESKGKEKLFF.

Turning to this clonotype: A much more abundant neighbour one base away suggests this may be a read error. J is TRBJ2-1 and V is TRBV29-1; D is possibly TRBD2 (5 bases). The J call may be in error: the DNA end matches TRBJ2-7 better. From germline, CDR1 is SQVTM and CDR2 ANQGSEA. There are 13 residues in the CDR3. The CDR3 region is CSVERLINNEQYF. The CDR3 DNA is TGCAGCGTTGAAAGACTAATCAACAATGAGCAGTACTTC.

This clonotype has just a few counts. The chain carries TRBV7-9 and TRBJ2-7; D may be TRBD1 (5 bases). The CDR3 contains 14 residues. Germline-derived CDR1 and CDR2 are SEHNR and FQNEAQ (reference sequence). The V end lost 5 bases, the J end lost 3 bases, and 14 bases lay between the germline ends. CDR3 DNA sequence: TGTGCCAGCAGCCGTCAGGGTTACTTCTACGAGCAGTACTTC. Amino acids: CASSRQGYFYEQYF. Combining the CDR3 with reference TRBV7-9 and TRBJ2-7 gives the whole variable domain DTGVSQNPRHKITKRGQNVTFRCDPISEHNRLYWYRQTLGQGPEFLTYFQNEAQLEKSRLLSDRFSAERPKGSFSTLEIQRTEQGDSAMYLCASSRQGYFYEQYFGPGTRLTVT.

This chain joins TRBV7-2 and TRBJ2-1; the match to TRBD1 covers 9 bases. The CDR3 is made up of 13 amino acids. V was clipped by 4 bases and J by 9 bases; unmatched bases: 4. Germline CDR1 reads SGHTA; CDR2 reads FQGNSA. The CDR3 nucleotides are TGTGCCAGCAGCTCGGACAGGGGACGTGAGCAGTTCTTC. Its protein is CASSSDRGREQFF.

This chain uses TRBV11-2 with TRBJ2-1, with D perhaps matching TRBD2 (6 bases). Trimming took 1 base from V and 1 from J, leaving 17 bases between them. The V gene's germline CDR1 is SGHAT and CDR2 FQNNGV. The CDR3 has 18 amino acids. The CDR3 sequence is CASSLVGLALISYNEQFF. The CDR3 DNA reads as TGTGCCAGCAGCTTAGTGGGGCTAGCGTTAATATCCTACAATGAGCAGTTCTTC.

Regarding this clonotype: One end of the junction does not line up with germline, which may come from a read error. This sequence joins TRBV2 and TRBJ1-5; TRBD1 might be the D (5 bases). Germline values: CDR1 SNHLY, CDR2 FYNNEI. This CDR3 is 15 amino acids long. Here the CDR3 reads CASSPRQMKNQPQRF. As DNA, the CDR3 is TGTGCCAGCAGTCCCCGACAGATGAAGAATCAGCCCCAGCGTTTT.

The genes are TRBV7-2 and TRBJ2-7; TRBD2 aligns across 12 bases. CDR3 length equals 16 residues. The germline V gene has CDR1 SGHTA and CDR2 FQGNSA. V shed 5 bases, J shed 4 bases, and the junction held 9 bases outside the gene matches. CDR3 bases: TGTGCCAGCAGCGCCCTCCCCGGACTAGCGGGATACGAGCAGTACTTC. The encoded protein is CASSALPGLAGYEQYF.

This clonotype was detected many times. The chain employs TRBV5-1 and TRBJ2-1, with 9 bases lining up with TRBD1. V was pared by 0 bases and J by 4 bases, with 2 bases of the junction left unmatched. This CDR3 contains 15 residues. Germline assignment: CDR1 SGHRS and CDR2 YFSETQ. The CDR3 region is CASSLAGQGYNEQFF. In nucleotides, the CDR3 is TGCGCCAGCAGCTTGGCGGGACAGGGATACAATGAGCAGTTCTTC.

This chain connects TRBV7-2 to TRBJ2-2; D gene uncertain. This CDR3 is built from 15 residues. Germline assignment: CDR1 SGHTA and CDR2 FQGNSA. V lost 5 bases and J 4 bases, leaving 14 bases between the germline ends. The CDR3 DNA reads TGTGCCAGCAGCACCGGGTCGACTTTCACCGGGGAGCTGTTTTTT. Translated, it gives CASSTGSTFTGELFF.

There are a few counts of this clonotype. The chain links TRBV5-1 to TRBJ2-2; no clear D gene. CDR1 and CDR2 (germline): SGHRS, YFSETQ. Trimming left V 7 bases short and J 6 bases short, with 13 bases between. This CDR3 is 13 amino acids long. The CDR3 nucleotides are TGCGCCAGCCGTGCGGTAATGGCCGGGGAGCTGTTTTTT. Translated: CASRAVMAGELFF.

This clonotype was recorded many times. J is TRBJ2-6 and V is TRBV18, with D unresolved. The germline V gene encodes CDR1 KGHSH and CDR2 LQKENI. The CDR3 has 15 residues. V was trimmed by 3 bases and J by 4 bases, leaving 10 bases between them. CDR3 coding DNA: TGTGCCAGCTCACCCGGTGTGGGAGGGGCCAACGTCCTGACTTTC. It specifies CASSPGVGGANVLTF.

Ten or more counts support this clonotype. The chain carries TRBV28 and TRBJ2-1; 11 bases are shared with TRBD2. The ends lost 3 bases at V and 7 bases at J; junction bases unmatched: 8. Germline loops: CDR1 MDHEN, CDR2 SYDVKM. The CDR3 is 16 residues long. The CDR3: CASSFVIAGGGNEQFF. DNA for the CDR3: TGTGCCAGCAGTTTCGTTATAGCGGGAGGGGGTAATGAGCAGTTCTTC. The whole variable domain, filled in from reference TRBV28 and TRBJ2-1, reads DVKVTQSSRYLVKRTGEKVFLECVQDMDHENMFWYRQDPGLGLRLIYFSYDVKMKEKGDIPEGYSVSREKKERFSLILESASTNQTSMYLCASSFVIAGGGNEQFFGPGTRLTVL.

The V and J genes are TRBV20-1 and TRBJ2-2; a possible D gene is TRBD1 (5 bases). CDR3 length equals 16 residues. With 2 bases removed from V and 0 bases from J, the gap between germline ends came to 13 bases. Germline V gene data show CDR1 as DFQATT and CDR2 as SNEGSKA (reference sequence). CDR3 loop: CSARPPGHPNTGELFF. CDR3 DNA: TGCAGTGCTAGACCACCTGGACACCCGAACACCGGGGAGCTGTTTTTT.

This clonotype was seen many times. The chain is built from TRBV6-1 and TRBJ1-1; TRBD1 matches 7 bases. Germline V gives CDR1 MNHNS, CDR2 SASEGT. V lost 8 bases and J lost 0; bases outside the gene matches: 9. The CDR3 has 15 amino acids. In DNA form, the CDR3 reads TGTGCCAGCTATACGGCGGGACAGATGAACACTGAAGCTTTCTTT. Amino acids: CASYTAGQMNTEAFF.